These 14 T cell receptor beta chains share one sample of origin, sequenced in a study of T cell responses to AZD1222 COVID-19 vaccine. Clones were read by immunoSEQ multiplex PCR, and TCRdb kept only the in-frame ones, dropping some. The table shows 70,000 to 85,000 clones, with about nine tenths occurring only once. Sequencing was performed on peripheral blood, taken on day 0 of AZD1222 vaccination. Source of these receptors: an adult in good health.

The V call is TRBV11-2, the J call TRBJ2-3, with unresolved D. V was pared by 1 base and J by 4 bases, with 9 bases between. The CDR3 contains 14 residues. CDR1 is SGHAT and CDR2 is FQNNGV in the germline V gene. In DNA form, the CDR3 reads TGTGCCAGCAGCTTAGTTCGGTCCTCAGATACGCAGTATTTT. It yields the protein CASSLVRSSDTQYF.

This chain uses TRBV7-2 with TRBJ1-2; D gene unclear. CDR3 size: 17 residues. V gave up 4 bases and J gave up 4 bases, with 22 bases separating them. CDR1 is SGHTA and CDR2 is FQGNSA in the germline V gene. CDR3 amino acids: CASSSTMWPNLGYGYTF. The CDR3 DNA is TGTGCCAGCAGCTCCACCATGTGGCCCAACCTGGGCTATGGCTACACCTTC.

This sequence joins TRBV3-1 (or the pseudogene TRBV3-2) and TRBJ1-2; TRBD1 is a possible D gene (6 bases). This CDR3 comprises 15 residues. Trimming removed 0 bases from V and 4 bases from J, with 12 bases in between. From germline, CDR1 is LGHDT and CDR2 YNNKEL (reference sequence). The CDR3, as DNA: TGTGCCAGCAGCCAAGACTCGACAGGCACCTATGGCTACACCTTC. Translated, it gives CASSQDSTGTYGYTF.

The CDR3: CASRRGGDYGYTF. The CDR3 coding sequence is TGTGCCAGCAGGCGCGGGGGGGACTATGGCTACACCTTC. The gene calls are TRBV28 and TRBJ1-2, with D maybe TRBD1 (5 bases). Germline loops: CDR1 MDHEN, CDR2 SYDVKM. The CDR3 spans 13 residues. V dropped 6 bases and J dropped 3 bases, with 11 bases sitting between them.

This chain uses TRBV28 with TRBJ2-1, with 8 nucleotides matching TRBD2. The CDR3 length is 16 residues. From germline, CDR1 is MDHEN and CDR2 SYDVKM. Trimming cost V 0 bases and J 0 bases; bases outside gene matches: 1. CDR3 amino acids: CASSLWSGSSYNEQFF. CDR3 sequence (DNA): TGTGCCAGCAGTTTATGGAGCGGGAGCTCCTACAATGAGCAGTTCTTC.

This clone showed up just once. V is TRBV5-1 and J is TRBJ2-2; D remains ambiguous. The CDR3 consists of 15 residues. Trimming cost V 0 bases and J 0 bases, with 6 bases left between them. CDR1 is SGHRS and CDR2 is YFSETQ in the germline V gene. The CDR3 nucleotides are TGCGCCAGCAGCTTGGACCGCCCGAACACCGGGGAGCTGTTTTTT. Its translation: CASSLDRPNTGELFF.

The CDR3 loop is CASREDGNTEAFF. The CDR3 DNA sequence: TGTGCCAGCAGAGAGGACGGGAACACTGAAGCTTTCTTT. The V call is TRBV2, the J call TRBJ1-1; D remains unclear. Trimming removed 6 bases at V and 1 base at J, with 9 bases between. Germline V gene lookup returns CDR1 SNHLY and CDR2 FYNNEI. The CDR3 has 13 amino acids.

This clone appeared a few times. The chain carries TRBV5-1 and TRBJ2-1; D call uncertain. Trimming left V 0 bases short and J 1 base short, with 11 bases between. Germline V gene sequence: CDR1 SGHRS, CDR2 YFSETQ. The CDR3 consists of 16 residues. CDR3 coding DNA: TGCGCCAGCAGCTTGGCCGGTGACCATTCCTACAATGAGCAGTTCTTC. This sequence encodes CASSLAGDHSYNEQFF.

The V call is TRBV27, the J call TRBJ2-7; TRBD1 agrees at 8 bases. With V trimmed by 3 bases and J by 6 bases, 7 bases remained unmatched. Germline CDR1 and CDR2: MNHEY and SMNVEV (reference sequence). The CDR3 covers 14 residues. CDR3 DNA: TGTGCCAGCAGTTTGTTCGGCAGGGGGCGCGAGCAGTACTTC. This gives the protein CASSLFGRGREQYF.

The rearrangement joins TRBV30 to TRBJ2-7; D is possibly TRBD2 (6 bases). The CDR3 extends over 14 amino acids. Germline V CDR1 and CDR2: GTSNPN, SVGIG (reference sequence). Trimming took off 1 base at V and 2 bases at J, with 12 bases between the two ends. CDR3 sequence (DNA): TGTGCCTGGAGTGCCGACGGAGGGGCCTACGAGCAGTACTTC. The encoded protein is CAWSADGGAYEQYF.

This rearrangement joins TRBV7-9 to TRBJ2-7; D assignment may be TRBD1 or TRBD2 (5 bases each). There are 13 residues in the CDR3. Germline CDR1 SEHNR, CDR2 FQNEAQ (reference sequence). Trimming took off 1 base at V and 5 bases at J, with 9 bases between the two ends. The CDR3 protein is CASSLDWGNEQYF. The CDR3, as DNA: TGTGCCAGCAGCTTAGATTGGGGGAACGAGCAGTACTTC.

The DNA of the CDR3 is TGTGCCAGCAGCTTGGGACCGACCAACACTGAAGCTTTCTTT. It is translated as CASSLGPTNTEAFF. The chain employs TRBV7-2 and TRBJ1-1; tentatively, D is TRBD1 (5 bases). V was trimmed by 3 bases and J by 2 bases, leaving 10 bases between them. Germline V lookup: CDR1 SGHTA, CDR2 FQGNSA. There are 14 residues in the CDR3. Looking up the rest from reference TRBV7-2 and TRBJ1-1 gives the full variable domain: GAGVSQSPSNKVTEKGKDVELRCDPISGHTALYWYRQSLGQGLEFLIYFQGNSAPDKSGLPSDRFSAERTGGSVSTLTIQRTQQEDSAVYLCASSLGPTNTEAFFGQGTRLTVV.

This clone was detected once. The chain links TRBV11-2 to TRBJ2-1; the D gene is possibly TRBD2 (6 bases). CDR3 length: 15 residues. The V end lost 1 base, the J end lost 6 bases, and 13 bases lay between the germline ends. The V gene's germline CDR1 is SGHAT and CDR2 FQNNGV. The CDR3 loop is CASSLGSFSGNEQFF. Here the CDR3 DNA reads TGTGCCAGCAGCTTAGGTTCGTTTAGCGGCAATGAGCAGTTCTTC.

The chain joins TRBV28 to TRBJ2-1; D is unresolved. The V end lost 8 bases, the J end lost 4 bases, and 15 bases lay between the germline ends. Germline V gene sequence: CDR1 MDHEN, CDR2 SYDVKM. The CDR3 is 14 amino acids. The CDR3: CASFLDRRYNEQFF. DNA of the CDR3: TGTGCCAGCTTCCTGGACCGGAGATACAATGAGCAGTTCTTC.